This T cell receptor beta chain was captured by sequencing in a study of T-cell reconstitution after alpha-beta-depleted transplantation in children. The study's findings and limits: After one year, T-cell counts and TCRbeta diversity mostly came from new T cells. Where alpha-beta T cells came from about two months after transplant was reportedly several hundred expanded graft clones.

The TCRbeta library incorporated unique molecular identifiers. Using its own MiXCR run on the PCR reads, TCRdb lists one record per CDR3 protein. The profile covers 55,000 to 85,000 distinct CDR3 sequences, with about a tenth appearing a single time and about 13% taken by the ten largest. Concerning this clonotype: Its antigen remains unknown.

The clonotype originates from a boy between 10 and 17 years old with acute myeloid leukemia, due to receive a stem cell transplant. This specimen was PBMCs, taken before TCRalphabeta/CD19-depleted stem cell transplant.

The CDR3 here is CASCRTGAPNTEAFF. CDR3 DNA sequence: TGTGCCAGCTGCCGGACAGGGGCTCCGAACACTGAAGCTTTCTTT. V and J are TRBV6-1 and TRBJ1-1; 9 bases are a match to TRBD1. This CDR3 region has 15 residues. The V and J ends lost 8 bases and 1 base, in that order; junction bases with no gene match: 8. Germline CDR1 is MNHNS and CDR2 is SASEGT.